The present entry profiles one T cell receptor (beta chain) with its context. No antigen is known for it. Germline V lookup: CDR1 SEHNR, CDR2 FQNEAQ (reference sequence). This CDR3 is built from 16 residues. Trimming left V 1 base short and J 0 bases short, with 12 bases between. TCRdb independently ran MiXCR on the reads; one entry per CDR3 protein. Of 650,000 to 900,000 distinct CDR3 sequences listed, about 29% are singletons. The sample is drawn from a study of T cell repertoires in cytomegalovirus infection. The chain has TRBV7-9 and TRBJ2-5, with TRBD1 as a possible D gene (6 bases). Sequencing used cultured CD8+ T cells from PBMCs, obtained from culture after CMV antigen stimulation. The clonotype was recovered from a human donor in good health (CMV status not recorded). Some clones in this sample may be carry-over from other donors' samples. Written as DNA, the CDR3 is TGTGCCAGCAGCTTAGACTTTACAGGGTACCAAGAGACCCAGTACTTC. Translated, it gives CASSLDFTGYQETQYF. Supplemented by reference TRBV7-9 and TRBJ2-5, the full variable domain reads DTGVSQNPRHKITKRGQNVTFRCDPISEHNRLYWYRQTLGQGPEFLTYFQNEAQLEKSRLLSDRFSAERPKGSFSTLEIQRTEQGDSAMYLCASSLDFTGYQETQYFGPGTRLLVL.